This entry lists 25 T cell receptor beta chains sequenced from one sample in a study of shared clonotypes between healthy human individuals. TCRdb's copy holds only in-frame clones and misses some; the assay was immunoSEQ multiplex PCR. The sample consists of about 820,000 clones, 85% to 95% of them appearing once. CD45RO-negative, CCR7-selected cells formed the naive CD8 fraction, which excluded terminally differentiated effector memory CD45RA+ cells. The source material was naive CD8+ T cells sorted from blood. Receptor source: a man aged 25 to 45 in good health.

The genes are TRBV6-1 and TRBJ2-7; 10 nucleotides line up with TRBD2. This CDR3 spans 12 amino acids. The germline CDR1 and CDR2 sequences are MNHNS and SASEGT. V gave up 10 bases and J gave up 3 bases; unmatched junction bases: 3. This CDR3 is CATTSGVYEQYF. As DNA, the CDR3 is TGTGCCACAACTAGCGGGGTCTACGAGCAGTACTTC.

The rearrangement uses TRBV19 and TRBJ2-7; no reliable D call. Between the trimmed V and J ends, which lost 1 base and 4 bases, there was a span of 8 bases. Germline CDR1 is LNHDA and CDR2 is SQIVND (reference sequence). The CDR3 length is 13 residues. DNA of the CDR3: TGTGCCAGTAGTATAGCGTTCCGGTACGAGCAGTACTTC. Translation: CASSIAFRYEQYF.

The J gene is TRBJ2-3, the V gene TRBV29-1; TRBD1 or TRBD2 may be the D gene (5 bases each). The germline V gene encodes CDR1 SQVTM and CDR2 ANQGSEA. V was cut by 6 bases and J by 4 bases, with 11 bases left in between. There are 12 residues in the CDR3. DNA of the CDR3: TGCAGCGTGGGGGTCTTAGCAGATACGCAGTATTTT. This sequence encodes CSVGVLADTQYF.

Regarding this clone: Additional DNA sequences in this sample encode the identical CDR3. The gene calls are TRBV30 and TRBJ2-7; perhaps TRBD2 as D (5 bases). In germline, CDR1 is GTSNPN, CDR2 SVGIG (reference sequence). V gave up 0 bases and J gave up 6 bases, with 9 bases separating them. The CDR3 loop spans 12 amino acids. CDR3 region: CAWSVVGVEQYF. The CDR3 DNA is TGTGCCTGGAGTGTAGTCGGGGTCGAGCAGTACTTC.

The chain recombines TRBV6-9 with TRBJ2-7; D uncertain. V was shortened by 5 bases and J by 0 bases, with 20 bases between the two germline ends. In germline, CDR1 is MNHGY, CDR2 SVAAGI. The CDR3 has 17 amino acids. The CDR3, as DNA: TGTGCCAGCAGTCGCGGCCTCAGGTTCCACCCCTCCTACGAGCAGTACTTC. This encodes CASSRGLRFHPSYEQYF.

The chain employs TRBV2 and TRBJ2-1; D not certain. The germline gives CDR1 SNHLY, CDR2 FYNNEI. Trimming took 3 bases from V and 4 from J, leaving 10 bases between them. CDR3 length equals 14 residues. The DNA of the CDR3 is TGTGCCAGCAGTGACCCCCGAGGTTACAATGAGCAGTTCTTC. Translated: CASSDPRGYNEQFF.

The rearrangement uses TRBV9 and TRBJ2-1; D is unresolved. Germline V gene sequence: CDR1 SGDLS, CDR2 YYNGEE. The germline V and J ends were trimmed by 3 bases and 7 bases, with 5 bases remaining between them. CDR3 length: 11 amino acids. The CDR3 loop reads CASSAFNEQFF. As DNA, the CDR3 is TGTGCCAGCAGCGCATTTAATGAGCAGTTCTTC.

V and J are TRBV7-9 and TRBJ2-2, with 10 bases that match TRBD1. The V segment lost 2 bases and the J segment 3 bases; nucleotides outside the gene matches: 3. Germline V gene data show CDR1 as SEHNR and CDR2 as FQNEAQ (reference sequence). The CDR3 length is 16 residues. The CDR3 loop reads CASSLRGQGHTGELFF. The DNA for the CDR3 is TGTGCCAGCAGCTTACGGGGACAGGGGCACACCGGGGAGCTGTTTTTT.

The J gene is TRBJ2-2, the V gene TRBV29-1; the D gene is possibly TRBD2 (5 bases). This CDR3 spans 12 amino acids. Germline V gene lookup returns CDR1 SQVTM and CDR2 ANQGSEA. The V end lost 7 bases, the J end lost 6 bases, and 12 bases lay between the germline ends. The CDR3 region is CSAGMSPGELFF. The CDR3 nucleotides are TGCAGCGCCGGGATGTCTCCCGGGGAGCTGTTTTTT.

The V call is TRBV5-4, the J call TRBJ2-7; the D is unclear. The CDR3 is 14 residues long. Germline loops: CDR1 SGHNT, CDR2 YYREEE (reference sequence). The ends were cut back, 0 bases at V and 3 bases at J, with 10 bases in the middle. CDR3 sequence reads: CASSLGKAIYEQYF. Written as DNA, the CDR3 is TGTGCCAGCAGCTTGGGGAAAGCTATCTACGAGCAGTACTTC. Drawing the rest from reference TRBV5-4 and TRBJ2-7, the complete variable domain is ETGVTQSPTHLIKTRGQQVTLRCSSQSGHNTVSWYQQALGQGPQFIFQYYREEENGRGNFPPRFSGLQFPNYSSELNVNALELDDSALYLCASSLGKAIYEQYFGPGTRLTVT.

In DNA form, the CDR3 reads TGTGCCAGTAGACGGACAGGGGGCGAGGGAAACACTGAAGCTTTCTTT. As protein: CASRRTGGEGNTEAFF. The rearrangement links TRBV19 to TRBJ1-1; 11 bases are shared with TRBD1. Losses at the gene ends were 6 bases for V and 2 bases for J; bases not matched to a gene: 8. The germline V gene has CDR1 LNHDA and CDR2 SQIVND (reference sequence). The CDR3 runs 16 residues.

This chain uses TRBV15 with TRBJ2-7; perhaps TRBD2 as D (5 bases). The CDR3 spans 13 residues. CDR1 and CDR2 from the germline V gene are LNHNV and YYDKDF (reference sequence). V lost 4 bases and J lost 2, with 9 bases in between. In DNA form, the CDR3 reads TGTGCCACCAGCAATTACGGGACCTACGAGCAGTACTTC. It specifies CATSNYGTYEQYF.

The chain couples TRBV15 to TRBJ2-3, with 7 bases identical to TRBD2. Germline-derived CDR1 and CDR2 are LNHNV and YYDKDF (reference sequence). Unmatched junction bases numbered 8, after V lost 7 bases and J lost 1 base. This CDR3 is built from 15 residues. CDR3: CATKGQRGGTDTQYF. CDR3 bases: TGTGCCACCAAGGGTCAGCGGGGAGGCACAGATACGCAGTATTTT.

The V gene is TRBV4-1, the J gene TRBJ2-7, with no clear D. This CDR3 spans 14 amino acids. Germline lookup yields CDR1 MGHRA and CDR2 YSYEKL. V was pared by 1 base and J by 0 bases, with 7 bases between. CDR3 region: CASSQGQDSYEQYF. In DNA form, the CDR3 reads TGCGCCAGCAGCCAAGGGCAGGACTCCTACGAGCAGTACTTC.

This clone was counted between two and nine times. The sample holds other DNA sequences that translate to the same CDR3. CDR3 loop: CASSSSGSSYEQYF. DNA of the CDR3: TGTGCCAGCAGCTCTAGCGGGAGCTCCTACGAGCAGTACTTC. V usage is TRBV7-9 and J usage is TRBJ2-7; 10 positions agree with TRBD2. The CDR3 covers 14 residues. J lost 0 bases, V lost 4 bases, and 0 bases had no gene match. Germline CDR1 is SEHNR and CDR2 is FQNEAQ (reference sequence).

J is TRBJ1-5 and V is TRBV7-9; maybe TRBD1 (6 bases). The CDR3 contains 14 residues. V lost 5 bases and J lost 7, with 15 bases in between. In germline, CDR1 is SEHNR, CDR2 FQNEAQ (reference sequence). The CDR3 here is CASSEDSGAQPQHF. CDR3 nucleotide sequence: TGTGCCAGCAGCGAGGACAGTGGTGCCCAGCCCCAGCATTTT.

CDR3 sequence: CASSPVLASTDTQYF. The CDR3 region has the DNA TGTGCCAGCAGCCCAGTACTAGCGAGCACAGATACGCAGTATTTT. V is TRBV7-9 and J is TRBJ2-3, with 7 positions matching TRBD2. V dropped 5 bases and J dropped 0; count of bases not matched to a gene: 5. The CDR3 length is 15 residues. Germline V lookup: CDR1 SEHNR, CDR2 FQNEAQ (reference sequence).

The chain links TRBV9 to TRBJ2-1, with a weak D call TRBD2 (6 bases). Looked up from germline, CDR1 is SGDLS and CDR2 is YYNGEE. Deletions cut 4 bases from V and 8 bases from J, with 16 bases between. The CDR3 spans 14 residues. The CDR3 DNA sequence: TGTGCCAGCAGCACCGGGGAGGCCGTCTATGAGCAGTTCTTC. Its translation: CASSTGEAVYEQFF. Together with reference TRBV9 and TRBJ2-1, the CDR3 gives the full variable domain: DSGVTQTPKHLITATGQRVTLRCSPRSGDLSVYWYQQSLDQGLQFLIQYYNGEERAKGNILERFSAQQFPDLHSELNLSSLELGDSALYFCASSTGEAVYEQFFGPGTRLTVL.

Regarding this clone: Other DNA sequences from this sample encode an identical CDR3 as well. The J gene is TRBJ2-7, the V gene TRBV27, with no clear D. Between the trimmed V and J ends, which lost 0 bases and 1 base, there was a span of 4 bases. This CDR3 has 13 amino acids. The germline V gene has CDR1 MNHEY and CDR2 SMNVEV (reference sequence). CDR3 DNA: TGTGCCAGCAGTTTATCCGAGTCCTACGAGCAGTACTTC. The encoded protein is CASSLSESYEQYF.

V gene TRBV19 combines with J gene TRBJ2-2, with no clear D. The CDR3 loop spans 13 amino acids. The germline V and J ends were trimmed by 7 bases and 5 bases, with 11 bases remaining between them. The V gene's germline CDR1 is LNHDA and CDR2 SQIVND (reference sequence). The CDR3 DNA is TGTGCCAGTACTTCCAGTGGGACCGGGGAGCTGTTTTTT. Translating gives CASTSSGTGELFF.

The chain is built from TRBV7-9 and TRBJ1-1; D is perhaps TRBD1 (6 bases). Looked up from germline, CDR1 is SEHNR and CDR2 is FQNEAQ (reference sequence). The V and J ends lost 5 bases and 5 bases respectively, with 21 bases between them. The length of the CDR3 is 16 residues. CDR3 protein: CASSPPPGGAGTEAFF. The CDR3 nucleotides are TGTGCCAGCAGCCCACCCCCTGGGGGGGCCGGGACTGAAGCTTTCTTT.

The CDR3 sequence is CASFFQLEQYF. CDR3 in DNA: TGTGCCAGCTTTTTCCAGCTCGAGCAGTACTTC. The chain carries TRBV7-9 and TRBJ2-7; no clear D gene. This CDR3 is built from 11 residues. The V gene's germline CDR1 is SEHNR and CDR2 FQNEAQ (reference sequence). V was trimmed by 8 bases and J by 6 bases, leaving 11 bases between them.

The J gene is TRBJ2-2, the V gene TRBV29-1, with unresolved D. The CDR3 is 13 residues long. Germline CDR1 and CDR2: SQVTM and ANQGSEA. Deletions cut 2 bases from V and 3 bases from J, with 7 bases between. The CDR3 region has the DNA TGCAGCGTTGAATTTAGTGACACCGGGGAGCTGTTTTTT. This translates into CSVEFSDTGELFF.

This clone was observed a handful of times. This chain connects TRBV27 to TRBJ2-7; D remains ambiguous. Germline lookup yields CDR1 MNHEY and CDR2 SMNVEV (reference sequence). Trimming stripped 5 bases from V and 3 bases from J, with 11 bases between. This CDR3 has 13 amino acids. The CDR3 here is CASSQGRLYEQYF. DNA of the CDR3: TGTGCCAGCAGTCAAGGCCGACTCTACGAGCAGTACTTC.

This chain joins TRBV11-2 and TRBJ1-2; TRBD1 matches at 7 bases. From germline, CDR1 is SGHAT and CDR2 FQNNGV. Trimming removed 2 bases from V and 8 bases from J; junction bases left unmatched: 11. The CDR3 covers 15 residues. The CDR3 bases are TGTGCCAGCAGCTTAATTTCCTGGACAGGAGACGGCTACACCTTC. This translates into CASSLISWTGDGYTF.